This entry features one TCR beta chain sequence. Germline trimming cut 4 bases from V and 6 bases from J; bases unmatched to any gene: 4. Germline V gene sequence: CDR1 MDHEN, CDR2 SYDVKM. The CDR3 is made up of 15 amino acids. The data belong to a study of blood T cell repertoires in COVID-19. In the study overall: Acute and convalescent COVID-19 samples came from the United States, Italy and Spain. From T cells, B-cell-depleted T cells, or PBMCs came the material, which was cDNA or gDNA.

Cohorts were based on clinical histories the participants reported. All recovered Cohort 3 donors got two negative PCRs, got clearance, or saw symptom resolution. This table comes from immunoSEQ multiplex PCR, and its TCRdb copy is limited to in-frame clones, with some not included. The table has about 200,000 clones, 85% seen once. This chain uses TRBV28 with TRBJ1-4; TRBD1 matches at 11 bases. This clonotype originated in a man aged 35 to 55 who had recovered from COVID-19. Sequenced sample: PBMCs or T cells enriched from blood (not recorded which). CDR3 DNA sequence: TGTGCCAGCAGTTCACCGGGACAGGGGGATGAAAAACTGTTTTTT. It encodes CASSSPGQGDEKLFF.